This is a list of T cell receptor beta chains from one sample in a study of blood T cell repertoires in COVID-19. Some clones are missing from TCRdb's copy, which holds only in-frame ones; the method was immunoSEQ multiplex PCR. The data show under 250,000 clones, over 75% seen once. What was sequenced was PBMCs or T cells enriched from blood (not recorded which). Source of these receptors: a man aged 40-49 years who had recovered from COVID-19. CDR3s include the opening cysteine and the closing phenylalanine or tryptophan. A D gene is named only where the DNA matches it firmly. Clone size is shown for a subset of rows, as once, few, many or a class of expanded clone.

TRBJ1-3,TRBV5-8,NA,NA,TGTGCCAGCAGCTTAGGGGATCCAGGAAACACCATATATTTT,CASSLGDPGNTIYF
TRBJ2-1,TRBV7-2,NA,few,TGTGCCAGCAGCTTAGATCCGGGGACAACGGCGGCCCATGAGCAGTTCTTC,CASSLDPGTTAAHEQFF
TRBJ2-5,TRBV7-8,TRBD2,once,TGTGCCAGCAGCTCCAGCGGGAGGGACCAAGAGACCCAGTACTTC,CASSSSGRDQETQYF
TRBJ2-3,TRBV19,TRBD2,NA,TGTGCCAGTAGTAGGCTAGCGGGAGGCAGCACAGATACGCAGTATTTT,CASSRLAGGSTDTQYF
TRBJ1-2,TRBV5-1,TRBD1,NA,TGCGCCAGCAGCTTCCAGGGACAGTATGGCTACACCTTC,CASSFQGQYGYTF
TRBJ2-2,TRBV2,NA,NA,TGTGCCAGCAGTGAGCAGGGCCCCGCGAACACCGGGGAGCTGTTTTTT,CASSEQGPANTGELFF
TRBJ1-3,TRBV6-1,TRBD1,few,TGTGCCAGCAGTGAGCAGGGGGCAGGTGGAAACACCATATATTTT,CASSEQGAGGNTIYF
TRBJ2-7,TRBV19,NA,many,TGTGCCAGTAGTATAGTTGCAGGCCTAACCTACGAGCAGTACTTC,CASSIVAGLTYEQYF
TRBJ1-2,TRBV5-1,TRBD1,NA,TGCGCCAGCAGCTTGGAGTATCGGACAGGCTATGGCTACACCTTC,CASSLEYRTGYGYTF
TRBJ1-2,TRBV25-1,NA,NA,TGTGCCAGCAGAATAAGCGAAAACTATGGCTACACCTTC,CASRISENYGYTF
TRBJ2-1,TRBV7-7,TRBD1,NA,TGTGCCAGCAGCTTAGGGGGGACAGGGCTTAATGAGCAGTTCTTC,CASSLGGTGLNEQFF
TRBJ1-1,TRBV27,TRBD1,once,TGTGCCAGCAGTGTCACAGGGGGCGACGTGAACACTGAAGCTTTCTTT,CASSVTGGDVNTEAFF
TRBJ2-7,TRBV28,TRBD2,NA,TGTGCCAGCAGCACACCCAGGACTAGCGGGGGCTACGAGCAGTACTTC,CASSTPRTSGGYEQYF
TRBJ2-1,TRBV19,TRBD2,NA,TGTGCCAGTAGTCTCAGGGTGAGGGAACTGGCGGGAGTTTTCAATGAGCAGTTCTTC,CASSLRVRELAGVFNEQFF
TRBJ2-2,TRBV7-9,NA,NA,TGTGCCAGCAGCTTAGCAGGGGCTAACGGGGAGCTGTTTTTT,CASSLAGANGELFF
TRBJ2-1,TRBV4-1,TRBD1,NA,TGCGCCAGCAGCCAACCACCGGGACAGGGGAACAATGAGCAGTTCTTC,CASSQPPGQGNNEQFF
TRBJ2-5,TRBV4-1,TRBD2,once,TGCGCCAGCAGCCAAGTACGGACTAGCGGGATCCGACGGCAAGAGACCCAGTACTTC,CASSQVRTSGIRRQETQYF
TRBJ1-1,TRBV11-2,NA,NA,TGTGCCAGCAGGGGAGGGGCGTCGGTCACTGAAGCTTTCTTT,CASRGGASVTEAFF
TRBJ2-1,TRBV7-9,TRBD2,NA,TGTGCCAGCAGCCCCCCAGCGGGAGGGCCGGGGAATGAGCAGTTCTTC,CASSPPAGGPGNEQFF
TRBJ2-6,TRBV6-5,NA,NA,TGTGCCAGCAGACAGGTTATTATCGACGTCCTGACTTTC,CASRQVIIDVLTF
TRBJ2-3,TRBV11-3,NA,NA,TGTGCCAGCAGCTTAGGTGAGGGAGATACGCAGTATTTT,CASSLGEGDTQYF
TRBJ1-3,TRBV2,NA,NA,TGTGCCAGCAGTGAAATACAGGGAACTGGAAACACCATATATTTT,CASSEIQGTGNTIYF
TRBJ2-3,TRBV4-3,TRBD2,NA,TGCGCCAGCAGCCAAGATCTTATGTTGGCGGGGGAGGGCACAGATACGCAGTATTTT,CASSQDLMLAGEGTDTQYF
TRBJ2-7,TRBV7-7,TRBD1,once,TGTGCCAGCAGCCCGAGCCCCGGGACAGCTTACGAGCAGTACTTC,CASSPSPGTAYEQYF
TRBJ1-1,TRBV10-3,NA,NA,TGTGCCATCAGTGAGCGGGGAGACGGGAACACTGAAGCTTTCTTT,CAISERGDGNTEAFF
TRBJ1-2,TRBV2,NA,NA,TGTGCCAGCAGTGTTTTTGGGAGGTCCGGCTACACCTTC,CASSVFGRSGYTF
TRBJ1-5,TRBV5-1,NA,NA,TGCGCCAGCAGCTTAATTGGGGGGGATCAGCCCCAGCATTTT,CASSLIGGDQPQHF
TRBJ1-4,TRBV30,TRBD1,NA,TGTGCCTGGAGTCGGACAGGGTGGGGTGAAAAACTGTTTTTT,CAWSRTGWGEKLFF
TRBJ2-3,TRBV18,TRBD2,once,TGTGCCAGCTCACCTAGCGGGGGCGAAACAGATACGCAGTATTTT,CASSPSGGETDTQYF
TRBJ2-1,TRBV28,TRBD2,NA,TGTGCCAGCAGTGGCCCGACTAGCGTCAGGGAGCAGTTCTTC,CASSGPTSVREQFF
TRBJ1-1,TRBV3-1/TRBV3-2,TRBD1,NA,TGTGCCAGCAGCGAAAGGGGGCAAACTGAAGCTTTCTTT,CASSERGQTEAFF
TRBJ1-2,TRBV30,TRBD1,NA,TGTGCCTGGACCCTGGACAGGGGTAACTATGGCTACACCTTC,CAWTLDRGNYGYTF
TRBJ2-1,TRBV11-1,NA,NA,TGTGCCAGCAGCCTGGCCCCAGCGCCGAATGAGCAGTTCTTC,CASSLAPAPNEQFF
TRBJ1-6,TRBV28,NA,NA,TGTGCCAGCAGTTACGGGGGTTGGGGGAGTAATTCACCCCTCCACTTT,CASSYGGWGSNSPLHF
TRBJ1-4,TRBV7-2,NA,NA,TGTGCCAGCAGCTTAGCGTTGCAGGGCACCAATGAAAAACTGTTTTTT,CASSLALQGTNEKLFF
TRBJ1-5,TRBV28,TRBD1,NA,TGTGCCAGCAGTTCAGGACAGGGTCTGAGCAATCAGCCCCAGCATTTT,CASSSGQGLSNQPQHF
TRBJ2-7,TRBV7-2,TRBD2,NA,TGTGCCAGCAGCTTATTAGCGGGGCCCTACGAGCAGTACTTC,CASSLLAGPYEQYF
TRBJ2-7,TRBV18,TRBD1,NA,TGTGCCAGCTCACTAACACAGGGGGCTGTCGAGCAGTACTTC,CASSLTQGAVEQYF
TRBJ1-2,TRBV3-1/TRBV3-2,TRBD1,NA,TGTGCCAGCAGCCAAGGCCTACAGGGGGATGGCTACACCTTC,CASSQGLQGDGYTF
TRBJ2-5,TRBV23-1,TRBD2,NA,TGCGCCAGCGGAGAGACCCCGAGTAAACTAGCGGGGGAGACCCAGTACTTC,CASGETPSKLAGETQYF
TRBJ2-3,TRBV7-2,TRBD2,NA,TGTGCCAGCAGCTTCCGGGGGACTAGCGACACAGATACGCAGTATTTT,CASSFRGTSDTDTQYF
TRBJ1-1,TRBV5-1,NA,once,TGCGCCAGCAGCCCCCGGTTTGGAGGGAGAACTGAAGCTTTCTTT,CASSPRFGGRTEAFF
TRBJ1-2,TRBV29-1,NA,NA,TGCAGCGCCCACAGGGAGGGGTATGGCTACACCTTC,CSAHREGYGYTF
TRBJ2-2,TRBV29-1,TRBD2,NA,TGCAGCGTAGCGGGGGAGAACACCGGGGAGCTGTTTTTT,CSVAGENTGELFF
TRBJ1-2,TRBV24-1,NA,NA,TGTGCCACCAGTGATTTTTCCGGGACTGACGATTACTATGGCTACACCTTC,CATSDFSGTDDYYGYTF
TRBJ2-5,TRBV5-4,NA,NA,TGTGCCAGCAGCTTGGCGGGTGGAGAGACCCAGTACTTC,CASSLAGGETQYF
TRBJ2-7,TRBV28,TRBD2,NA,TGTGCCAGCAGTTTAGGGGTACACGGGGGGGCTGGAGAGCAGTACTTC,CASSLGVHGGAGEQYF
TRBJ2-5,TRBV19,TRBD2,NA,TGTGCCAGTAGTGTTGGGACTAGCGGCCAAGAGACCCAGTACTTC,CASSVGTSGQETQYF